Shown below are 27 T cell receptor beta chains from a single sample sequenced in a study of vaccination and CD4 T cells after COVID-19. The treatment: roughly 10-day PBMC culture with coronavirus spike peptide pools or control peptides (ViraFEST assay). Oncomine TCR Beta short-read sequencing was applied to DNA from cultured CD4+ T cells. TCRdb used MiXCR to reprocess the PCR reads, holding one entry per CDR3 protein. Of roughly 13,000 distinct CDR3 sequences in the sample, less than 50% were seen once. These TCRs' antigens remain unknown. Sequencing was done on a sample of cultured CD4+ T cells from blood. These receptors all stem from a human donor with COVID-19.

CDR3 protein: CASTQDRGQIGTQYF. The CDR3, as DNA: TGTGCCAGCACTCAGGACAGGGGGCAGATTGGGACCCAGTACTTC. The chain combines TRBV6-1 with TRBJ2-5; 11 nucleotides align to TRBD1. The CDR3 consists of 15 residues. CDR1 and CDR2 (germline): MNHNS, SASEGT. V was clipped by 7 bases and J by 7 bases; unmatched bases: 11.

The chain joins TRBV28 to TRBJ2-7; 10 bases fit TRBD1. Germline values: CDR1 MDHEN, CDR2 SYDVKM. With V trimmed by 5 bases and J by 3 bases, 7 bases remained unmatched. This CDR3 region has 15 residues. The CDR3: CASSRSGTGDYEQYF. The CDR3, as DNA: TGTGCCAGCAGTAGATCCGGGACAGGGGACTACGAGCAGTACTTC.

The V gene is TRBV6-5, the J gene TRBJ2-5; D call uncertain. The CDR3 has 13 amino acids. The V gene lost 2 bases and the J gene lost 4 bases, with 8 bases spanning the gap. The germline V gene encodes CDR1 MNHEY and CDR2 SVGAGI. The CDR3 DNA reads as TGTGCCAGCAGTTACGACCTCCGAGAGACCCAGTACTTC. This codes for CASSYDLRETQYF.

J is TRBJ1-2 and V is TRBV28, with D tentatively TRBD1 (5 bases). The CDR3 is 14 amino acids. Germline V gives CDR1 MDHEN, CDR2 SYDVKM. V was shortened by 1 base and J by 4 bases, with 10 bases between the two germline ends. CDR3 sequence (DNA): TGTGCCAGCAGTTTATCGGTCGGGGCCTATGGCTACACCTTC. Its translation: CASSLSVGAYGYTF.

The chain joins TRBV6-2 or TRBV6-3 to TRBJ2-1; D gene ambiguous. The germline V and J ends were trimmed by 6 bases and 10 bases, with 19 bases remaining between them. The V gene's germline CDR1 is MNHEY and CDR2 SVGEGT. The CDR3 consists of 14 residues. The CDR3 nucleotides are TGTGCCAGCAGACACGGTGGGTCGGTTGACGAGCAGTTCTTC. Encoded protein: CASRHGGSVDEQFF.

CDR3 sequence (DNA): TGCAGTGCTAGTGCGGGTCGGCTAGCGGGGGGGTTGAATGAGCAGTTCTTC. Protein: CSASAGRLAGGLNEQFF. The V and J genes are TRBV20-1 and TRBJ2-1, with 12 bases fitting TRBD2. The CDR3 extends over 17 amino acids. The V gene end was trimmed by 3 bases and the J gene end by 7 bases; junction bases not matched to a gene: 13. Germline V CDR1 and CDR2: DFQATT, SNEGSKA (reference sequence).

The chain carries TRBV6-1 and TRBJ1-5; 7 positions match TRBD1. After removal of 8 bases from V and 1 base from J, the junction contained 11 bases not matched to a gene. The CDR3 is 16 amino acids. The germline CDR1 and CDR2 sequences are MNHNS and SASEGT. The CDR3 reads CASYQTGLSSNQPQHF. Here the CDR3 DNA reads TGTGCCAGCTACCAGACAGGGCTGTCGAGCAATCAGCCCCAGCATTTT.

This chain links TRBV11-2 with TRBJ1-1, with a possible D match to TRBD1 (5 bases). The CDR3 runs to 16 residues. Germline lookup yields CDR1 SGHAT and CDR2 FQNNGV. The V and J ends lost 6 bases and 0 bases respectively, with 17 bases between them. CDR3: CASSPRSGRLNTEAFF. CDR3 in DNA: TGTGCCAGCAGTCCCAGATCGGGACGGTTGAACACTGAAGCTTTCTTT.

The rearrangement uses TRBV6-1 and TRBJ1-1; TRBD1 aligns across 9 bases. Per germline, CDR1 MNHNS and CDR2 SASEGT. The CDR3 runs 14 residues. The trim removed 3 bases at V and 3 bases at J, leaving 2 bases unmatched. CDR3 amino acids: CASSERQGDTEAFF. The CDR3 DNA sequence: TGTGCCAGCAGTGAGCGACAGGGGGACACTGAAGCTTTCTTT.

A few counts support this clonotype. This rearrangement joins TRBV7-2 to TRBJ1-5; no reliable D call. Germline V lookup: CDR1 SGHTA, CDR2 FQGNSA. The CDR3 loop spans 14 amino acids. The V and J ends lost 1 base and 7 bases respectively, with 11 bases between them. The CDR3 DNA sequence: TGTGCCAGCAGCTTAGAGGTAATCGGCCAGCCCCAGCATTTT. Encoded protein: CASSLEVIGQPQHF.

This CDR3 reads CASSLGTSEGTDTQYF. CDR3 nucleotide sequence: TGCGCCAGCAGCTTGGGGACTAGCGAAGGTACAGATACGCAGTATTTT. The chain employs TRBV5-1 and TRBJ2-3, with TRBD2 matching over 9 bases. Trimming at V came to 0 bases and at J to 3 bases, leaving 5 bases not matched to a gene. CDR1 is SGHRS, CDR2 YFSETQ, per germline. The CDR3 totals 16 residues.

This chain joins TRBV7-6 and TRBJ2-3; TRBD1 might be the D (6 bases). The length of the CDR3 is 17 residues. CDR1 SGHVS and CDR2 FNYEAQ come from the germline V gene. Between the trimmed V and J ends, which lost 5 bases and 6 bases, there was a span of 24 bases. CDR3 region: CASSGGANHQKVDTQYF. In nucleotides, the CDR3 is TGTGCCAGCAGCGGGGGCGCTAACCACCAGAAGGTCGATACGCAGTATTTT.

The chain joins TRBV11-2 to TRBJ2-5; no clear D gene. The CDR3 covers 11 residues. The germline gives CDR1 SGHAT, CDR2 FQNNGV. V dropped 5 bases and J dropped 5 bases, with 6 bases sitting between them. In DNA, the CDR3 is TGTGCCAGCAGCCTCGTGGAGACCCAGTACTTC. Translating it yields CASSLVETQYF.

This clonotype has only a few counts. V gene TRBV6-5 combines with J gene TRBJ2-3, with D perhaps TRBD2 (5 bases). This CDR3 is 16 amino acids long. V lost 0 bases, J lost 0 bases, and 10 bases lay in between. The germline V gene has CDR1 MNHEY and CDR2 SVGAGI. CDR3 residues: CASSYSGLLSTDTQYF. DNA of the CDR3: TGTGCCAGCAGTTACTCTGGACTTCTTAGCACAGATACGCAGTATTTT.

This chain connects TRBV6-2 or TRBV6-3 to TRBJ2-1, with 10 bases lining up with TRBD1. The CDR3 contains 14 residues. CDR1 MNHEY and CDR2 SVGEGT come from the germline V gene. The junction had 7 bases not matched to a gene; V was cut back by 11 bases and J by 3 bases. The CDR3 nucleotides are TGTGCCGCTCGCGGACAGGGGGACTACAATGAGCAGTTCTTC. Protein: CAARGQGDYNEQFF.

V and J are TRBV27 and TRBJ1-2; D may be TRBD1 (6 bases). The germline V gene has CDR1 MNHEY and CDR2 SMNVEV (reference sequence). CDR3 length: 12 residues. V lost 4 bases, J lost 8 bases, and 11 bases lay in between. CDR3 protein: CASSSGVGGYTF. The DNA of the CDR3 is TGTGCCAGCAGTTCAGGGGTGGGCGGCTACACCTTC.

The genes are TRBV24-1 and TRBJ1-3, with D possibly matching TRBD1 (6 bases). V dropped 7 bases and J dropped 8 bases, with 23 bases sitting between them. The CDR3 is 16 amino acids. Germline loops: CDR1 KGHDR, CDR2 SFDVKD. The CDR3 DNA reads TGTGCCACCAGAGGGTCATCCCACAGGGAGAGACACACCATATATTTT. Encoded protein: CATRGSSHRERHTIYF.

The V gene is TRBV27, the J gene TRBJ2-3, with 13 bases identical to TRBD2. Germline CDR1 reads MNHEY; CDR2 reads SMNVEV (reference sequence). This CDR3 region has 16 residues. V lost 5 bases, J lost 5 bases, and 7 bases stayed unmatched. The CDR3 nucleotides read TGTGCCAGCAGTCCCACTAGCGGGGGGGCCCTAGATACGCAGTATTTT. Translating gives CASSPTSGGALDTQYF.

Only a few counts were recorded for this clonotype. This chain links TRBV6-1 with TRBJ1-5, with D perhaps matching TRBD1 (6 bases). Germline V gives CDR1 MNHNS, CDR2 SASEGT. The CDR3 has 14 residues. V was pared by 5 bases and J by 4 bases, with 12 bases between. CDR3 protein: CASSINRANQPQHF. CDR3 DNA: TGTGCCAGCAGTATCAACAGGGCGAATCAGCCCCAGCATTTT.

CDR3 sequence reads: CSVSRIGGVQETQYF. CDR3 DNA: TGCAGCGTCTCAAGGATCGGGGGGGTGCAAGAGACCCAGTACTTC. The chain links TRBV29-1 to TRBJ2-5; 8 bases line up with TRBD2. CDR3 length equals 15 residues. With 6 bases clipped from V and 2 bases from J, the junction kept 11 bases outside the gene matches. Germline CDR1 SQVTM, CDR2 ANQGSEA.

The CDR3, as DNA: TGTGCCAGCAGCTCGACAACGGACAGGGCCACTAACAATGAGCAGTTCTTC. Protein: CASSSTTDRATNNEQFF. This rearrangement joins TRBV5-6 to TRBJ2-1; 8 positions match TRBD1. The CDR3 consists of 17 residues. J gave up 5 bases and V 3 bases, and 13 bases lay outside the gene matches. Germline assignment: CDR1 SGHDT and CDR2 YYEEEE.

The gene calls are TRBV7-9 and TRBJ2-6; D possibly corresponds to TRBD1 (6 bases). The V end was cut by 2 bases, the J end by 2 bases, with 16 bases between. CDR3 length: 18 amino acids. Germline CDR1 SEHNR, CDR2 FQNEAQ (reference sequence). The CDR3 region has the DNA TGTGCCAGCAGCTTATTCGCAGGGGTGAATACTGGGGCCAACGTCCTGACTTTC. Its translation is CASSLFAGVNTGANVLTF.

V gene TRBV6-2 or TRBV6-3 combines with J gene TRBJ1-2; D is possibly TRBD1 (6 bases). The CDR3 sequence is 11 residues long. Germline V lookup: CDR1 MNHEY, CDR2 SVGEGT. The V end lost 6 bases, the J end lost 8 bases, and 10 bases lay between the germline ends. DNA for the CDR3: TGTGCCAGCAGGCAGGGGTCGGGCTACACCTTC. Translation: CASRQGSGYTF.

This clonotype was counted a few times. The chain employs TRBV2 and TRBJ1-2, with D unresolved. Germline V gene data show CDR1 as SNHLY and CDR2 as FYNNEI. Trimming cost V 6 bases and J 2 bases, with 13 bases left between them. This CDR3 has 14 residues. CDR3 sequence reads: CASSLMTENYGYTF. As DNA, the CDR3 is TGTGCCAGCAGCCTTATGACCGAGAACTATGGCTACACCTTC.

This clonotype is classed as large. The genes are TRBV18 and TRBJ1-5; possibly TRBD1 for D (6 bases). The CDR3 sequence is 14 residues long. Deletions cut 2 bases from V and 5 bases from J, with 10 bases between. The germline V gene has CDR1 KGHSH and CDR2 LQKENI. The chain's CDR3 is CASSPGGVYQPQHF. CDR3 bases: TGTGCCAGCTCACCAGGGGGCGTTTATCAGCCCCAGCATTTT.

This sequence joins TRBV11-3 and TRBJ2-1; 15 bases agree with TRBD2. CDR1 and CDR2 (germline): SGHNT, YENEEA. V shed 5 bases, J shed 7 bases, and the junction held 9 bases outside the gene matches. The CDR3 spans 17 residues. CDR3: CASSPRTSGGAGNEQFF. The CDR3 DNA reads as TGTGCCAGCAGCCCCAGGACTAGCGGGGGGGCAGGGAATGAGCAGTTCTTC.

The chain links TRBV9 to TRBJ2-2; TRBD1 matches at 7 bases. Trimming took 0 bases from V and 2 from J; bases not matched to a gene: 4. CDR3 length: 16 amino acids. CDR1 is SGDLS and CDR2 is YYNGEE in the germline V gene. This chain's CDR3 is CASSVDRTGNTGELFF. The DNA for the CDR3 is TGTGCCAGCAGCGTAGATCGGACAGGTAACACCGGGGAGCTGTTTTTT.